A selection of T cell receptor beta chains follows, all from one sample in a study of T cells in tumors after PD-1 blockade. This table comes from immunoSEQ multiplex PCR, and its TCRdb copy is limited to in-frame clones, with some not included. The table shows roughly 25,000 clones, with over 80% occurring only once. The specimen comprised PBMCs, sampled after anti-PD-1 treatment. The receptor set was obtained from a human donor with basal cell carcinoma. CDR3s include the opening cysteine and the closing phenylalanine or tryptophan. Fields, in order: CDR3 protein, V gene, J gene, CDR3 length.

CDR3aa: CASCRDPYTGELFF
v_gene: TRBV10-2
j_gene: TRBJ2-2
len: 14

CDR3aa: CAWTGGVTEAFF
v_gene: TRBV30
j_gene: TRBJ1-1
len: 12

CDR3aa: CASSPLPGTGREKLFF
v_gene: TRBV27
j_gene: TRBJ1-4
len: 16

CDR3aa: CASSLTTSTDTQYF
v_gene: TRBV9
j_gene: TRBJ2-3
len: 14

CDR3aa: CATSDWEGGKETQYF
v_gene: TRBV24-1
j_gene: TRBJ2-5
len: 15

CDR3aa: CASSEVLISPLHF
v_gene: TRBV11-1
j_gene: TRBJ1-6
len: 13

CDR3aa: CASSLGQGEHNEQFF
v_gene: TRBV5-1
j_gene: TRBJ2-1
len: 15

CDR3aa: CASSAQALRETQYF
v_gene: TRBV19
j_gene: TRBJ2-5
len: 14

CDR3aa: CASSPLGDGTSEQYF
v_gene: TRBV18
j_gene: TRBJ2-7
len: 15

CDR3aa: CASSDLGQLYSNQPQHF
v_gene: TRBV2
j_gene: TRBJ1-5
len: 17

CDR3aa: CASSLVRGPYNEQFF
v_gene: TRBV27
j_gene: TRBJ2-1
len: 15

CDR3aa: CAISWGGADTQYF
v_gene: TRBV10-3
j_gene: TRBJ2-3
len: 13

CDR3aa: CASSQRAIGSSRGRMNTEAFF
v_gene: TRBV14
j_gene: TRBJ1-1
len: 21

CDR3aa: CASSSPRRQGFFLDPNQPQHF
v_gene: TRBV7-3
j_gene: TRBJ1-5
len: 21

CDR3aa: CATRAGNTGELFF
v_gene: TRBV10-3
j_gene: TRBJ2-2
len: 13

CDR3aa: CASSLRAGSTEKLFF
v_gene: TRBV13
j_gene: TRBJ1-4
len: 15

CDR3aa: CASSLIRGGARETQYF
v_gene: TRBV28
j_gene: TRBJ2-5
len: 16

CDR3aa: CASSEYGRRPDYGYTF
v_gene: TRBV2
j_gene: TRBJ1-2
len: 16

CDR3aa: CASSWGLAGAPQETQYF
v_gene: TRBV7-8
j_gene: TRBJ2-5
len: 17